These T cell receptor beta chains were read from a single sample in a study of OX40 agonist ivuxolimab in advanced cancers. Sequencing was performed with immunoSEQ multiplex PCR; in TCRdb, only in-frame clones are kept and a portion is missing. The sample consists of tens of thousands of clones, 89% of them appearing once. The source material was CD4+ or CD8+ T cells sorted from blood, sampled in a trial of the OX40 agonist ivuxolimab. The receptor source for this set is an adult with an advanced solid tumor such as melanoma, head and neck, liver or kidney cancer. CDR3s include the opening cysteine and the closing phenylalanine or tryptophan. The order of the fields is clone size, V gene, CDR3 protein. Clone size is given for some rows only: seen once, a few or many times, or a class if the clone is expanded.

size: -; V: TRBV6-5; CDR3: CASTGTGLYGYTF
size: -; V: TRBV19; CDR3: CASQAVNTEAFF
size: -; V: TRBV5-4; CDR3: CASSPGTDNEQFF
size: -; V: TRBV6-4; CDR3: CASSKRVGYNEQFF
size: few; V: TRBV6-6; CDR3: CASGLYYNEQFF
size: few; V: TRBV6-4; CDR3: CASSDSAGGDTQYF
size: -; V: TRBV19; CDR3: CASSIGAGDSYEQYF
size: -; V: TRBV5-1; CDR3: CASSLDSGTSIYNEQFF
size: -; V: TRBV6-1; CDR3: CASIPRDGGYEQYF
size: -; V: TRBV4-1; CDR3: CASSRGGVSSYEQYF
size: -; V: TRBV5-1; CDR3: CASSLLGGVRGRDNEQFF
size: once; V: TRBV7-9; CDR3: CASSRGAGGNYGYTF
size: -; V: TRBV4-3; CDR3: CASSQDLTSYEQYF
size: -; V: TRBV7-9; CDR3: CASRRLAGGLLTDTQYF
size: -; V: TRBV9; CDR3: CASSEQGAPVDEQFF
size: -; V: TRBV19; CDR3: CASSIEGRGETQYF
size: -; V: TRBV15; CDR3: CATSTGQGADGYTF
size: -; V: TRBV13; CDR3: CASSLGRDRSAKLFF
size: -; V: TRBV7-7; CDR3: CASSLGPTSGVNSSTDTQYF
size: -; V: TRBV15; CDR3: CATSRDVSGPRLEAFF
size: -; V: TRBV19; CDR3: CASGKSSGQYNEQFF
size: -; V: TRBV15; CDR3: CATSRGRDYGYTF